The 16 T cell receptor beta chains presented below share a single source sample, sequenced in a study of Ad26.COV2.S vaccination and SARS-CoV-2 variants (dated by TCRdb to about 2021). What this sample's treatment or condition label stands for: around 19 received Ad26.COV2.S at low or high dose, single or two shots; about 5 received placebo; per-sample allocation not given. Repertoires of vaccine and placebo recipients were sequenced from samples collected on day 63 after the first injection. To prepare the library, the immunoSEQ multiplex PCR assay was applied. This is the immuneACCESS table as TCRdb keeps it, with only in-frame sequences that have V and J called. A part of the clones is gone; compared with another copy, unresolved V genes explain less than half, and the rest is unexplained. The sample table shows about 470,000 clones, and 90% are seen once. The ten largest clonotypes hold under 4.5% of the sample.

The specimen comprised peripheral blood, sampled in a trial of Ad26.COV2.S vaccine versus placebo. All receptors derive from a person between 18 and 60 years old who received the Ad26.COV2.S COVID-19 vaccine or a placebo.

A single count supports this clone. The V call is TRBV3-1 (or the pseudogene TRBV3-2), the J call TRBJ2-2, with no clear D. The ends were cut back, 1 base at V and 6 bases at J, with 9 bases in the middle. The CDR3 is 14 amino acids. Germline assignment: CDR1 LGHDT and CDR2 YNNKEL (reference sequence). The CDR3 nucleotides read TGTGCCAGCAGCCAAGCCGGAGTTCCCGGGGAGCTGTTTTTT. Amino acids: CASSQAGVPGELFF.

The CDR3 loop reads CASSQLVAGGTQTQYF. DNA of the CDR3: TGCGCCAGCAGTCAATTGGTAGCGGGAGGGACGCAAACGCAGTATTTT. The V and J genes are TRBV10-2 and TRBJ2-3; 11 positions agree with TRBD2. Looked up from germline, CDR1 is WSHSY and CDR2 is SAAADI. CDR3 size: 16 residues. Losses at the gene ends were 5 bases for V and 9 bases for J; bases not matched to a gene: 13.

The chain uses TRBV7-9 and TRBJ2-7, with D maybe TRBD1 (5 bases). The CDR3 totals 15 residues. V dropped 5 bases and J dropped 7 bases, with 21 bases sitting between them. Per the germline V gene, CDR1 is SEHNR and CDR2 is FQNEAQ (reference sequence). The CDR3 here is CASSRLDSRPGEQYF. The CDR3 DNA reads TGTGCCAGCAGCCGGCTTGACAGCCGCCCCGGGGAGCAGTACTTC.

The gene calls are TRBV2 and TRBJ1-5; D gene uncertain. Germline V gives CDR1 SNHLY, CDR2 FYNNEI. V was cut by 5 bases and J by 0 bases, with 8 bases left in between. This CDR3 region has 14 residues. CDR3 protein: CASSFADSNQPQHF. The CDR3 DNA reads as TGTGCCAGCAGTTTCGCAGATAGCAATCAGCCCCAGCATTTT.

The V gene is TRBV11-2, the J gene TRBJ2-7, with unresolved D. Germline V CDR1 and CDR2: SGHAT, FQNNGV. The CDR3 contains 13 residues. The V gene lost 3 bases and the J gene lost 7 bases, with 13 bases spanning the gap. CDR3 DNA sequence: TGTGCCAGCAGCTTTCTTCCTGCCTGGGAGCAGTACTTC. This translates into CASSFLPAWEQYF. The full variable domain, completed using reference TRBV11-2 and TRBJ2-7, is EAGVAQSPRYKIIEKRQSVAFWCNPISGHATLYWYQQILGQGPKLLIQFQNNGVVDDSQLPKDRFSAERLKGVDSTLKIQPAKLEDSAVYLCASSFLPAWEQYFGPGTRLTVT.

Here the CDR3 DNA reads TGCGCCAGCAGCCCCCGCGGGAGCGCGAACACCGGGGAGCTGTTTTTT. It codes for CASSPRGSANTGELFF. The V call is TRBV5-1, the J call TRBJ2-2; 7 nucleotides agree with TRBD2. The J segment lost 0 bases and the V segment lost 4 bases, leaving 6 bases of the junction unmatched. The CDR3 loop spans 16 amino acids. Germline V gene lookup returns CDR1 SGHRS and CDR2 YFSETQ.

The chain is built from TRBV5-6 and TRBJ1-2; D is unclear. There are 12 residues in the CDR3. Per the germline V gene, CDR1 is SGHDT and CDR2 is YYEEEE. The V gene lost 5 bases and the J gene lost 4 bases, with 9 bases spanning the gap. CDR3 nucleotides: TGTGCCAGCAGGTTCAGGAGCTATGGCTACACCTTC. As protein: CASRFRSYGYTF.

The chain recombines TRBV28 with TRBJ2-4, with TRBD1 as a possible D gene (5 bases). CDR3 length: 15 amino acids. Germline lookup yields CDR1 MDHEN and CDR2 SYDVKM. Trimming shortened V by 4 bases and J by 8 bases, and 18 bases separated the two germline ends. The CDR3 region has the DNA TGTGCCAGCAGTTACCAAGGTGCTCTAGGGGACATTCAGTACTTC. It specifies CASSYQGALGDIQYF.

This clone appeared many times. The J gene is TRBJ2-2, the V gene TRBV4-1, with 10 bases that match TRBD1. Per germline, CDR1 MGHRA and CDR2 YSYEKL. V dropped 8 bases and J dropped 3; count of bases not matched to a gene: 3. There are 14 residues in the CDR3. CDR3 residues: CASEGQGYTGELFF. The CDR3 DNA is TGCGCCAGCGAGGGACAGGGGTACACCGGGGAGCTGTTTTTT.

Only one count was recorded for this clone. The rearrangement links TRBV7-2 to TRBJ1-2; tentatively, D is TRBD1 (6 bases). V lost 5 bases to trimming and J lost 5 bases, with 12 bases between them. The CDR3 loop spans 13 amino acids. CDR1 and CDR2 (germline): SGHTA, FQGNSA. The CDR3: CASSDPGDYGYTF. Written as DNA, the CDR3 is TGTGCCAGCAGCGACCCAGGGGATTATGGCTACACCTTC. The complete variable domain, with remaining parts taken from reference TRBV7-2 and TRBJ1-2, reads GAGVSQSPSNKVTEKGKDVELRCDPISGHTALYWYRQSLGQGLEFLIYFQGNSAPDKSGLPSDRFSAERTGGSVSTLTIQRTQQEDSAVYLCASSDPGDYGYTFGSGTRLTVV.

The V and J genes are TRBV18 and TRBJ2-1, with D tentatively TRBD1 (5 bases). V was pared by 3 bases and J by 7 bases, with 13 bases between. Germline V gene lookup returns CDR1 KGHSH and CDR2 LQKENI. The CDR3 runs 14 residues. CDR3 region: CASSPRGSFNEQFF. The CDR3, as DNA: TGTGCCAGCTCACCTAGGGGATCCTTTAATGAGCAGTTCTTC.

The V call is TRBV28, the J call TRBJ2-2; 9 bases are a match to TRBD2. There are 15 residues in the CDR3. V dropped 11 bases and J dropped 1; count of bases not matched to a gene: 8. Germline loops: CDR1 MDHEN, CDR2 SYDVKM. CDR3 loop: CASLAGGRNTGELFF. The CDR3 DNA sequence: TGTGCCTCCCTCGCGGGAGGGCGGAACACCGGGGAGCTGTTTTTT.

The chain has TRBV5-3 and TRBJ2-1, with unresolved D. TRBV5-3 falls under the ORF class, with uncertain function. The CDR3 length is 13 residues. Trimming pared 3 bases from V and 0 bases from J, leaving 4 bases between. CDR3 sequence reads: CARSSVSYNEQFF. CDR3 nucleotide sequence: TGTGCCAGAAGCTCCGTCTCCTACAATGAGCAGTTCTTC.

Only one count was recorded for this clone. V gene TRBV7-9 combines with J gene TRBJ1-4, with D perhaps TRBD1 (5 bases). V was shortened by 3 bases and J by 7 bases, with 9 bases between the two germline ends. The CDR3 extends over 13 amino acids. The germline gives CDR1 SEHNR, CDR2 FQNEAQ (reference sequence). Here the CDR3 DNA reads TGTGCCAGCAGCTTCGGGGCTGCTGAAAAACTGTTTTTT. It codes for CASSFGAAEKLFF.

Remarks on this clone: Distinct nucleotide sequences in the sample also encode this CDR3. The V gene is TRBV11-3, the J gene TRBJ2-3; D not certain. The ends were cut back, 1 base at V and 0 bases at J, with 5 bases in the middle. CDR3 size: 14 residues. The V gene's germline CDR1 is SGHNT and CDR2 YENEEA. The CDR3 loop is CASSLVGSTDTQYF. CDR3 nucleotide sequence: TGTGCCAGCAGCTTAGTCGGGAGCACAGATACGCAGTATTTT.

V gene TRBV24-1 combines with J gene TRBJ2-3; D is unclear. The CDR3 has 13 amino acids. The V end was cut by 5 bases, the J end by 0 bases, with 5 bases between. Germline values: CDR1 KGHDR, CDR2 SFDVKD. CDR3 sequence reads: CATSGGSTDTQYF. CDR3 sequence (DNA): TGTGCCACCAGTGGCGGAAGCACAGATACGCAGTATTTT.